The 4 T cell receptor beta chains below all came from one sample that was sequenced in a study of cytomegalovirus exposure and HLA in healthy donors. The protocol was immunoSEQ multiplex PCR, while the TCRdb copy is restricted to in-frame clones and leaves out a portion. In the table there are about 110,000 clones, about 94% of which are singletons. Sequenced sample: PBMCs. Receptors originate from a woman aged 18-35 years in good health and CMV-seronegative.

The V and J genes are TRBV19 and TRBJ1-5; possible D gene TRBD1, 6 bases. With 7 bases removed from V and 4 bases from J, the gap between germline ends came to 14 bases. CDR3 length: 14 residues. Germline values: CDR1 LNHDA, CDR2 SQIVND (reference sequence). The CDR3 DNA is TGTGCCAGTACCTATAGAGGGGGAAATCAGCCCCAGCATTTT. It is translated as CASTYRGGNQPQHF.

The DNA of the CDR3 is TGTGCCAGCAGTGAAGCGGAGGGGCGATTCGGCTACGAGCAGTACTTC. Translated: CASSEAEGRFGYEQYF. This sequence joins TRBV6-1 and TRBJ2-7; TRBD2 is a possible D gene (6 bases). Germline V gene lookup returns CDR1 MNHNS and CDR2 SASEGT. Trimming took off 0 bases at V and 3 bases at J, with 15 bases between the two ends. The CDR3 is 16 amino acids.

This clone was picked up one time. The rearrangement links TRBV28 to TRBJ2-7; D is perhaps TRBD1 (5 bases). V lost 7 bases and J lost 2, with 12 bases in between. Germline V gives CDR1 MDHEN, CDR2 SYDVKM. The CDR3 runs 13 residues. CDR3 region: CASNQGRTYEQYF. The CDR3, as DNA: TGTGCCAGCAACCAGGGTCGTACCTACGAGCAGTACTTC.

In nucleotides, the CDR3 is TGCGCCAGCAGCTTGGGAGAGACCGGGGAGCTGTTTTTT. It codes for CASSLGETGELFF. The rearrangement links TRBV5-1 to TRBJ2-2, with D unclear. The CDR3 sequence is 13 residues long. Germline loops: CDR1 SGHRS, CDR2 YFSETQ. V was pared by 0 bases and J by 5 bases, with 5 bases between.